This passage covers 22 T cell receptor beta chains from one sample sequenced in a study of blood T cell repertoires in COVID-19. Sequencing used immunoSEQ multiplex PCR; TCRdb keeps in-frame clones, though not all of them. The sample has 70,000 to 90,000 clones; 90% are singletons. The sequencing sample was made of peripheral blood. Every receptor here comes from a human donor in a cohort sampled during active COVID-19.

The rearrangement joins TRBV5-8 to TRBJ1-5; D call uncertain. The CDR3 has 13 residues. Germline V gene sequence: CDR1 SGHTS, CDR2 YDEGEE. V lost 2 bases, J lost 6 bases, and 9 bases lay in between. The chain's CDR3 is CASSFAQAQPQHF. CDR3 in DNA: TGTGCCAGCAGCTTTGCGCAAGCTCAGCCCCAGCATTTT.

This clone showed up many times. The chain's CDR3 is CASSQERGIQPQHF. The CDR3 DNA is TGCGCCAGCAGCCAAGAACGGGGTATCCAGCCCCAGCATTTT. V is TRBV4-3 and J is TRBJ1-5; D is ambiguous. The CDR3 runs to 14 residues. Trimming took off 0 bases at V and 7 bases at J, with 10 bases between the two ends. Looked up from germline, CDR1 is LGHNA and CDR2 is YSLEER.

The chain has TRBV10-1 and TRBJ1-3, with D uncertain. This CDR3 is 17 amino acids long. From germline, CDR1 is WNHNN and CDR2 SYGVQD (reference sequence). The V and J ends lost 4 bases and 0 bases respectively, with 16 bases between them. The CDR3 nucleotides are TGCGCCAGCAGTGCCGCCCCAGCGCGCCGCTCTGGAAACACCATATATTTT. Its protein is CASSAAPARRSGNTIYF.

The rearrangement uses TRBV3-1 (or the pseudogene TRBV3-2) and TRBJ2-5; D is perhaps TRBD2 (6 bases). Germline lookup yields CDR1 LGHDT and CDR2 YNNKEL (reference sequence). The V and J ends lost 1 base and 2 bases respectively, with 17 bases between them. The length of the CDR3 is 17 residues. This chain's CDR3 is CASSQVTWRGPQETQYF. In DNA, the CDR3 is TGTGCCAGCAGCCAAGTCACTTGGCGGGGCCCACAAGAGACCCAGTACTTC.

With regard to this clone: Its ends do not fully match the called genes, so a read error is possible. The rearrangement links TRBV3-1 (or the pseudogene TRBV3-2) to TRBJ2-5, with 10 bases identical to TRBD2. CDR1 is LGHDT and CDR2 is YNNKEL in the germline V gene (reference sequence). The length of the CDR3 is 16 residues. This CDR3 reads CASNQGSGGAGETQYF. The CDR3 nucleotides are TGTGCCAGCAACCAAGGAAGCGGGGGGGCCGGAGAGACCCAGTACTTC.

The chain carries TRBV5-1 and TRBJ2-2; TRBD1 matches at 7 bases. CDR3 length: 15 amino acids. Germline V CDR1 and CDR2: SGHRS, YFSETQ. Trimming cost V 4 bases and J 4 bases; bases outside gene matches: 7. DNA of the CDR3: TGCGCCAGCAGCCAAACGGGACAGTTCACCGGGGAGCTGTTTTTT. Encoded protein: CASSQTGQFTGELFF. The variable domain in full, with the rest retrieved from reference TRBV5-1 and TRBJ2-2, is KAGVTQTPRYLIKTRGQQVTLSCSPISGHRSVSWYQQTPGQGLQFLFEYFSETQRNKGNFPGRFSGRQFSNSRSEMNVSTLELGDSALYLCASSQTGQFTGELFFGEGSRLTVL.

The CDR3 loop is CASSPSGIYEQYF. The CDR3 DNA reads as TGCGCCAGCAGCCCTAGCGGTATCTACGAGCAGTACTTC. This chain links TRBV5-1 with TRBJ2-7, with 7 nucleotides matching TRBD2. CDR1 and CDR2 (germline): SGHRS, YFSETQ. Losses at the gene ends were 4 bases for V and 3 bases for J; bases not matched to a gene: 4. The CDR3 runs to 13 residues.

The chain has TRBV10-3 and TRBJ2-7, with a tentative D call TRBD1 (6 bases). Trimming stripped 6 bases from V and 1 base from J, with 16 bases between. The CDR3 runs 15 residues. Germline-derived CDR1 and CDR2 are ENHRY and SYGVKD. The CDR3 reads CAIRAGGQRSYEQYF. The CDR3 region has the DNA TGTGCCATCAGGGCCGGAGGACAGCGATCCTACGAGCAGTACTTC.

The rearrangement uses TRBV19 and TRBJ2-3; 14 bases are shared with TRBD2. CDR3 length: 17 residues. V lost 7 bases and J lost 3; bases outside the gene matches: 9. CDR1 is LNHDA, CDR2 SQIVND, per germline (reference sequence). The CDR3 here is CASKLTSGGAWTDTQYF. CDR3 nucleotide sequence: TGTGCCAGTAAACTGACTAGCGGGGGGGCTTGGACAGATACGCAGTATTTT.

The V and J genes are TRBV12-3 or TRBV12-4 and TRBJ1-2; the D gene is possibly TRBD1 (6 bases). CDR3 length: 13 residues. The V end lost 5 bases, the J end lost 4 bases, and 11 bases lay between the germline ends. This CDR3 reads CASSVQGSYGYTF. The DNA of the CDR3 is TGTGCCAGCAGTGTCCAGGGGTCCTATGGCTACACCTTC.

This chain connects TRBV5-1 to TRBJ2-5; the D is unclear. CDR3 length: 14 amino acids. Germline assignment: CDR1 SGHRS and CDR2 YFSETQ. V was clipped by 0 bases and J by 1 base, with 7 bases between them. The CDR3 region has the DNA TGCGCCAGCAGCTTGGACACGTCCCAAGAGACCCAGTACTTC. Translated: CASSLDTSQETQYF.

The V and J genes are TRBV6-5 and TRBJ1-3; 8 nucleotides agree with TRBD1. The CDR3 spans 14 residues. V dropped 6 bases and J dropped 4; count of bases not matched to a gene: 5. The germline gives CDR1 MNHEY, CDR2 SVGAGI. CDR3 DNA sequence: TGTGCCAGCAGCCCACGGGACAGGGGAAACACCATATATTTT. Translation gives CASSPRDRGNTIYF.

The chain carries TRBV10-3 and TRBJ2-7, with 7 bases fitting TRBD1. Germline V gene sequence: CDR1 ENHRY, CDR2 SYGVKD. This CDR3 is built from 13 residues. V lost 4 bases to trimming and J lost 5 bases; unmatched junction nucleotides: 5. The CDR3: CAISVRGQDEQYF. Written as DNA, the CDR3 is TGTGCCATCAGTGTGAGGGGGCAAGACGAGCAGTACTTC.

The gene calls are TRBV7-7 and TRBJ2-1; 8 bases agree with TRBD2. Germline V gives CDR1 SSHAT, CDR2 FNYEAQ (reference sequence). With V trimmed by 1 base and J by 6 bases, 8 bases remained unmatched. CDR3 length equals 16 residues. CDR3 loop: CASSLELAGGCNEQFF. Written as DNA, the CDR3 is TGTGCCAGCAGCTTAGAACTTGCGGGGGGATGCAATGAGCAGTTCTTC.

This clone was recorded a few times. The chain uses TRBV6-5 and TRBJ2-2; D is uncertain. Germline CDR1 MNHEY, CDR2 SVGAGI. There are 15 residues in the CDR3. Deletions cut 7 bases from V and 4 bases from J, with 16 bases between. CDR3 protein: CASKSGPALTGELFF. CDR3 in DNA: TGTGCCAGCAAAAGTGGCCCTGCCCTCACCGGGGAGCTGTTTTTT.

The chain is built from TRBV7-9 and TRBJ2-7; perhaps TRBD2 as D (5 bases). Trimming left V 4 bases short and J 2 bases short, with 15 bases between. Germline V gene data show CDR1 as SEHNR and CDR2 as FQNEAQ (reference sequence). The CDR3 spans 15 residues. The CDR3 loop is CASSSLRGRAYEQYF. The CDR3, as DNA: TGTGCCAGCAGCTCTCTCCGGGGTCGGGCCTACGAGCAGTACTTC.

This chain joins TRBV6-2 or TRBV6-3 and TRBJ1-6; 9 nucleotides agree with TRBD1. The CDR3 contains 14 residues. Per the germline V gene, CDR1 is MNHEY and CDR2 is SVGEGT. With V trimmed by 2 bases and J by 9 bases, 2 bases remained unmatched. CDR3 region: CASSYPQGASPLHF. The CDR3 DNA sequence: TGTGCCAGCAGTTACCCACAGGGGGCTTCACCCCTCCACTTT.

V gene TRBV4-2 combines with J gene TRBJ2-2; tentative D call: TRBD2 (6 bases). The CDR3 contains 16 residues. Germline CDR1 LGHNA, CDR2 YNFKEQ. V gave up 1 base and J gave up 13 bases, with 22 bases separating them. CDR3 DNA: TGTGCCAGCAGCCAAGCGTTGAGGCGGGAAGGGTCTGGGCTGTTTTTT. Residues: CASSQALRREGSGLFF.

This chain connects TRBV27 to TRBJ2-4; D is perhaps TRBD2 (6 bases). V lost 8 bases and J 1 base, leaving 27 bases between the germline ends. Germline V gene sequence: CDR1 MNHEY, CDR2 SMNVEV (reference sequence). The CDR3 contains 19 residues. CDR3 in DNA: TGTGCCAGCGTAGGTGGAGGGACGTGGGCGGGCAGTGCCAAAAACATTCAGTACTTC. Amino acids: CASVGGGTWAGSAKNIQYF.

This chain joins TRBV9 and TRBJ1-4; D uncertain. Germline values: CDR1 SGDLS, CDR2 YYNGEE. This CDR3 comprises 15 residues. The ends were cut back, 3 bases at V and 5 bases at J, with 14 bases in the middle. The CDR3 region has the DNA TGTGCCAGCAGCGGTGGAGGGTCCGTCAATGAAAAACTGTTTTTT. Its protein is CASSGGGSVNEKLFF. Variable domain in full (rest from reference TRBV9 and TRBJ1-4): DSGVTQTPKHLITATGQRVTLRCSPRSGDLSVYWYQQSLDQGLQFLIQYYNGEERAKGNILERFSAQQFPDLHSELNLSSLELGDSALYFCASSGGGSVNEKLFFGSGTQLSVL.

The CDR3 bases are TGTGCTAGTGGTTTGGGACTGAATGAGCAGTTCTTC. This gives the protein CASGLGLNEQFF. The chain joins TRBV12-5 to TRBJ2-1; D not certain. Germline V gene data show CDR1 as LGHNT and CDR2 as FRNRAP. CDR3 size: 12 residues. The V and J ends lost 1 base and 7 bases respectively, with 5 bases between them.

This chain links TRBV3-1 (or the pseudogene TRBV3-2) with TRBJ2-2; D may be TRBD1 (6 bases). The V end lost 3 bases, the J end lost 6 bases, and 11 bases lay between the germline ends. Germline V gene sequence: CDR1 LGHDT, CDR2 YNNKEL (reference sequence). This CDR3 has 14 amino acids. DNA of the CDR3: TGTGCCAGCAGCCAGAGGGCAGGGGCCGGGGAGCTGTTTTTT. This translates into CASSQRAGAGELFF.